This T cell receptor (beta chain) appears in the sequencing data of a study of blood T cell repertoires in COVID-19. Background on the study: The analysed material was cDNA or gDNA that came from T cells, B-cell-depleted T cells, or PBMCs.

The CDR3 sequence is 17 residues long. With 2 bases removed from V and 6 bases from J, the gap between germline ends came to 20 bases. Germline CDR1 and CDR2: SGHDT and YYEEEE. Produced via immunoSEQ multiplex PCR; TCRdb's table is partial and in-frame only. The sample lists more than 150,000 clones; around 86% were seen once. The sequence was collected from a man aged 60 to 69 with COVID-19, enrolled during active disease. The chain couples TRBV5-6 to TRBJ2-2; D remains ambiguous. The sample taken for sequencing was peripheral blood. This chain's CDR3 is CASSFFRGPKGAGELFF. In nucleotides, the CDR3 is TGTGCCAGCAGCTTCTTTCGAGGTCCGAAAGGCGCCGGGGAGCTGTTTTTT.